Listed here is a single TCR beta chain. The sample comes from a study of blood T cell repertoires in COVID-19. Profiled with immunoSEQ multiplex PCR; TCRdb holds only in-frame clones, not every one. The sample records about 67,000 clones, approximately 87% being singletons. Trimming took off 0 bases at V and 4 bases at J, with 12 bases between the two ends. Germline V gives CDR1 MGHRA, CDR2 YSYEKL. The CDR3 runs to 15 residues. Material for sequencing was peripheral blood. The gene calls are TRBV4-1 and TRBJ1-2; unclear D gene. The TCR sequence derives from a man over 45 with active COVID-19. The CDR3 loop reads CASSQDRTPGYGYTF. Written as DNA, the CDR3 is TGCGCCAGCAGCCAAGATAGAACTCCTGGCTATGGCTACACCTTC.